Following are 21 T cell receptor beta chains from one sample sequenced in a study of T cell responses to AZD1222 COVID-19 vaccine. Only in-frame clones appear in the TCRdb table, and some are missing; sequencing was by immunoSEQ multiplex PCR. The sample lists fewer than 120,000 clones, approximately 85% occurring once. The specimen was peripheral blood, collected on day 0 of AZD1222 vaccination. Receptors were obtained from an adult in good health.

This clone was seen a single time. The J gene is TRBJ2-1, the V gene TRBV29-1, with a tentative D call TRBD2 (6 bases). This CDR3 contains 14 residues. CDR1 and CDR2 (germline): SQVTM, ANQGSEA. Trimming left V 8 bases short and J 5 bases short, with 19 bases between. The CDR3 protein is CSSWSAGINNEQFF. CDR3 nucleotides: TGCAGCTCCTGGTCGGCGGGGATTAACAATGAGCAGTTCTTC.

V usage is TRBV5-1 and J usage is TRBJ1-1; D perhaps matches TRBD1 (5 bases). CDR1 is SGHRS and CDR2 is YFSETQ in the germline V gene. This CDR3 region has 13 residues. V was cut by 2 bases and J by 1 base, with 6 bases left in between. CDR3 protein: CASSFGGNTEAFF. Here the CDR3 DNA reads TGCGCCAGCAGCTTTGGGGGGAACACTGAAGCTTTCTTT.

The V and J genes are TRBV7-2 and TRBJ2-7; the D is unclear. Germline CDR1 reads SGHTA; CDR2 reads FQGNSA. The CDR3 is 15 amino acids. Trimming pared 1 base from V and 2 bases from J, leaving 12 bases between. The CDR3 nucleotides are TGTGCCAGCAGCTTAGGTGCGATCCTGGCCTACGAGCAGTACTTC. Its protein product is CASSLGAILAYEQYF. The complete variable domain, with remaining parts taken from reference TRBV7-2 and TRBJ2-7, reads GAGVSQSPSNKVTEKGKDVELRCDPISGHTALYWYRQSLGQGLEFLIYFQGNSAPDKSGLPSDRFSAERTGGSVSTLTIQRTQQEDSAVYLCASSLGAILAYEQYFGPGTRLTVT.

This clone appeared once. The chain combines TRBV18 with TRBJ1-2; D unclear. Germline CDR1 is KGHSH and CDR2 is LQKENI. The germline V and J ends were trimmed by 2 bases and 0 bases, with 7 bases remaining between them. The length of the CDR3 is 14 residues. The CDR3 region is CASSPNNANYGYTF. DNA of the CDR3: TGTGCCAGCTCACCAAACAATGCTAACTATGGCTACACCTTC.

The chain combines TRBV9 with TRBJ2-7; TRBD1 or TRBD2 may be the D gene (5 bases each). Trimming pared 0 bases from V and 0 bases from J, leaving 13 bases between. Looked up from germline, CDR1 is SGDLS and CDR2 is YYNGEE. This CDR3 has 16 amino acids. The CDR3 nucleotides are TGTGCCAGCAGCGTAGGGGGGTCCGGGTTCTCCTACGAGCAGTACTTC. Amino acid sequence: CASSVGGSGFSYEQYF. Full variable domain (missing parts from reference TRBV9 and TRBJ2-7): DSGVTQTPKHLITATGQRVTLRCSPRSGDLSVYWYQQSLDQGLQFLIQYYNGEERAKGNILERFSAQQFPDLHSELNLSSLELGDSALYFCASSVGGSGFSYEQYFGPGTRLTVT.

The chain links TRBV9 to TRBJ2-7; 12 bases agree with TRBD2. V shed 0 bases and J 3 bases; nucleotides not matched to a gene: 1. Germline V gene lookup returns CDR1 SGDLS and CDR2 YYNGEE. This CDR3 contains 15 residues. In nucleotides, the CDR3 is TGTGCCAGCAGCGTAGGGACTAGCGGGAACTACGAGCAGTACTTC. Protein sequence: CASSVGTSGNYEQYF.

The table lists this clone with a count of one. This chain links TRBV4-3 with TRBJ1-4; tentative D call: TRBD1 (6 bases). Germline CDR1 LGHNA, CDR2 YSLEER. V was trimmed by 4 bases and J by 8 bases, leaving 17 bases between them. This CDR3 region has 15 residues. CDR3 DNA: TGCGCCAGCAGCCCGTTGGCCGGGGGCAGAGAAAAACTGTTTTTT. Its translation is CASSPLAGGREKLFF.

V gene TRBV7-9 combines with J gene TRBJ1-1; tentatively, D is TRBD1 (5 bases). Trimming removed 5 bases at V and 5 bases at J, with 21 bases between. CDR3 length: 16 residues. Germline CDR1 reads SEHNR; CDR2 reads FQNEAQ (reference sequence). The CDR3 DNA reads TGTGCCAGCAGCCCACCCCGTTACGGGGCGGGGACTGAAGCTTTCTTT. Encoded protein: CASSPPRYGAGTEAFF.

V gene TRBV12-3 or TRBV12-4 combines with J gene TRBJ2-5, with TRBD1 matching 8 bases. V gave up 2 bases and J gave up 4 bases; unmatched junction bases: 0. The CDR3 has 13 residues. This CDR3 reads CASSLTGGETQYF. Written as DNA, the CDR3 is TGTGCCAGCAGTTTAACAGGGGGAGAGACCCAGTACTTC.

This rearrangement joins TRBV18 to TRBJ2-2; 9 bases map to TRBD1. V dropped 3 bases and J dropped 4; count of bases not matched to a gene: 6. The CDR3 spans 16 residues. Germline values: CDR1 KGHSH, CDR2 LQKENI. The CDR3 sequence is CASSPNRDRVTGELFF. In DNA, the CDR3 is TGTGCCAGCTCACCGAACCGGGACAGGGTCACCGGGGAGCTGTTTTTT. Looking up the rest from reference TRBV18 and TRBJ2-2 gives the full variable domain: NAGVMQNPRHLVRRRGQEARLRCSPMKGHSHVYWYRQLPEEGLKFMVYLQKENIIDESGMPKERFSAEFPKEGPSILRIQQVVRGDSAAYFCASSPNRDRVTGELFFGEGSRLTVL.

The chain joins TRBV7-9 to TRBJ1-5; a weak D match, TRBD1 (5 bases). The germline gives CDR1 SEHNR, CDR2 FQNEAQ (reference sequence). The CDR3 length is 12 residues. The V end lost 2 bases, the J end lost 11 bases, and 10 bases lay between the germline ends. Here the CDR3 reads CASSLQGRTQHF. The CDR3 bases are TGTGCCAGCAGCTTACAGGGCAGGACCCAGCATTTT.

The V gene is TRBV5-1, the J gene TRBJ2-7, with 12 bases identical to TRBD1. The CDR3 has 15 residues. The V gene end was trimmed by 3 bases and the J gene end by 5 bases; junction bases not matched to a gene: 6. Germline V CDR1 and CDR2: SGHRS, YFSETQ. The DNA of the CDR3 is TGCGCCAGCAGCTACAGGGGACAGGGGGCCGACGAGCAGTACTTC. This sequence encodes CASSYRGQGADEQYF.

The chain joins TRBV5-4 to TRBJ1-5; tentative D call: TRBD1 (6 bases). Germline lookup yields CDR1 SGHNT and CDR2 YYREEE (reference sequence). This CDR3 comprises 15 residues. Deletions cut 3 bases from V and 7 bases from J, with 17 bases between. CDR3 protein: CASSSGGGGPQPQHF. The CDR3 coding sequence is TGTGCCAGCAGCTCCGGAGGCGGGGGGCCCCAGCCCCAGCATTTT.

V usage is TRBV5-1 and J usage is TRBJ1-1, with 7 bases identical to TRBD1. J lost 5 bases, V lost 0 bases, and 4 bases had no gene match. The CDR3 has 14 amino acids. Germline V gives CDR1 SGHRS, CDR2 YFSETQ. DNA for the CDR3: TGCGCCAGCAGCTTGGTAGGGGGCAGGACTGAAGCTTTCTTT. Translation gives CASSLVGGRTEAFF.

V usage is TRBV11-3 and J usage is TRBJ2-1, with 7 bases fitting TRBD2. This CDR3 comprises 15 residues. The ends lost 0 bases at V and 9 bases at J; junction bases unmatched: 8. The germline gives CDR1 SGHNT, CDR2 YENEEA. CDR3 nucleotides: TGTGCCAGCAGCTTAGAGTCCAGCGGGGTTTCTGAGCAGTTCTTC. Its protein product is CASSLESSGVSEQFF.

The V and J genes are TRBV9 and TRBJ2-5, with 10 bases that match TRBD2. V lost 2 bases to trimming and J lost 1 base; unmatched junction nucleotides: 5. This CDR3 comprises 16 residues. CDR1 SGDLS and CDR2 YYNGEE come from the germline V gene. CDR3 sequence reads: CASSVLSGGAQETQYF. CDR3 sequence (DNA): TGTGCCAGCAGCGTTTTAAGCGGGGGGGCCCAAGAGACCCAGTACTTC.

The chain combines TRBV5-1 with TRBJ2-5; TRBD2 matches 12 bases. This CDR3 spans 16 amino acids. Germline V CDR1 and CDR2: SGHRS, YFSETQ. V was clipped by 0 bases and J by 5 bases; unmatched bases: 5. CDR3 nucleotide sequence: TGCGCCAGCAGCTTGGCTAGCGGGGGGGGCCGGGAGACCCAGTACTTC. Its protein is CASSLASGGGRETQYF. The variable domain in full, with the rest retrieved from reference TRBV5-1 and TRBJ2-5, is KAGVTQTPRYLIKTRGQQVTLSCSPISGHRSVSWYQQTPGQGLQFLFEYFSETQRNKGNFPGRFSGRQFSNSRSEMNVSTLELGDSALYLCASSLASGGGRETQYFGPGTRLLVL.

This clone appeared a single time. The CDR3 region has the DNA TGTGCCAGCAGCTTAAGACGGCGCCCCGAGAATGGCTACACCTTC. Translated: CASSLRRRPENGYTF. This chain connects TRBV7-2 to TRBJ1-2; D remains ambiguous. CDR3 length: 15 amino acids. From germline, CDR1 is SGHTA and CDR2 FQGNSA. V was shortened by 2 bases and J by 6 bases, with 16 bases between the two germline ends.

V and J are TRBV5-1 and TRBJ2-1; D is ambiguous. The CDR3 contains 12 residues. Germline lookup yields CDR1 SGHRS and CDR2 YFSETQ. V was cut by 0 bases and J by 6 bases, with 4 bases left in between. CDR3 nucleotides: TGCGCCAGCAGCTTGGGAGTCAATGAGCAGTTCTTC. Protein sequence: CASSLGVNEQFF.

The rearrangement links TRBV5-1 to TRBJ2-7; a weak D match, TRBD1 (5 bases). V lost 7 bases and J lost 6, with 23 bases in between. The CDR3 totals 15 residues. CDR1 SGHRS and CDR2 YFSETQ come from the germline V gene. CDR3 in amino acids: CASSASPETVREQYF. The CDR3 coding sequence is TGCGCCAGCTCGGCCTCCCCCGAGACAGTTCGCGAGCAGTACTTC.

The chain has TRBV11-2 and TRBJ2-7; perhaps TRBD1 as D (6 bases). The V gene lost 0 bases and the J gene lost 0 bases, with 12 bases spanning the gap. The CDR3 length is 16 residues. Germline CDR1 reads SGHAT; CDR2 reads FQNNGV. CDR3 DNA sequence: TGTGCCAGCAGCTTAGAGAGCGACAGGTTCTCCTACGAGCAGTACTTC. Translated, it gives CASSLESDRFSYEQYF. Complete variable domain (other parts from reference TRBV11-2 and TRBJ2-7): EAGVAQSPRYKIIEKRQSVAFWCNPISGHATLYWYQQILGQGPKLLIQFQNNGVVDDSQLPKDRFSAERLKGVDSTLKIQPAKLEDSAVYLCASSLESDRFSYEQYFGPGTRLTVT.